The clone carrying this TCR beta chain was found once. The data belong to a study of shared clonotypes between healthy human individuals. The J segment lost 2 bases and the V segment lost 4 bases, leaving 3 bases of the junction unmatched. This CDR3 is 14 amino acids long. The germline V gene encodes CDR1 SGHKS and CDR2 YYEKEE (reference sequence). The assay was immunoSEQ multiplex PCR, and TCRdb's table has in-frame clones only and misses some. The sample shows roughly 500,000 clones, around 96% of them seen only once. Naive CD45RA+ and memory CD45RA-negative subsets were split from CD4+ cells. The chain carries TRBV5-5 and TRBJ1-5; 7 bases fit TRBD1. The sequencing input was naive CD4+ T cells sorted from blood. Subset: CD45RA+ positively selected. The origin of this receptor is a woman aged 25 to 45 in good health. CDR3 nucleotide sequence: TGTGCCAGCAGCCGCGGGACAGGCAATCAGCCCCAGCATTTT. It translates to CASSRGTGNQPQHF.